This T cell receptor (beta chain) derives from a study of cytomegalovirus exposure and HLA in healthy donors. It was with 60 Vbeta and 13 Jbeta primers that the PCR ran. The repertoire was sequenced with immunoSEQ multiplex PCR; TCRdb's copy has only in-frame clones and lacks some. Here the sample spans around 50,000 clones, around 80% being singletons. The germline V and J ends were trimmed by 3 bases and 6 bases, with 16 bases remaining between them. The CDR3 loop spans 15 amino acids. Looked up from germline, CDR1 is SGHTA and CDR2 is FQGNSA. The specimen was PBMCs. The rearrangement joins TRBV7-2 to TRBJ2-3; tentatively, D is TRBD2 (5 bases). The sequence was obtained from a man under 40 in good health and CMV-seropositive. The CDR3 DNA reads TGTGCCAGCAGCTTGCAGAGGGATAGCGCTGATACGCAGTATTTT. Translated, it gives CASSLQRDSADTQYF.